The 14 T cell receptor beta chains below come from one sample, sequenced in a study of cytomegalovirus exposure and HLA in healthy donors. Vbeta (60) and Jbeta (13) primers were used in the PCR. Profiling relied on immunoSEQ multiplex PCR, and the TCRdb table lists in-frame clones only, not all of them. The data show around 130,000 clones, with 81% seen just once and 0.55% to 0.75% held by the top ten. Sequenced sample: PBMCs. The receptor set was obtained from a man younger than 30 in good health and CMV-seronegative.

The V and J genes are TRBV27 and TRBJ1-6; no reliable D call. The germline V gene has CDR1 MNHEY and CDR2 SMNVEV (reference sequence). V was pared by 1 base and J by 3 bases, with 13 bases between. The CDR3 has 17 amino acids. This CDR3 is CASSLFPSEDYNSPLHF. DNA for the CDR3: TGTGCCAGCAGTTTATTCCCCAGTGAGGACTATAATTCACCCCTCCACTTT.

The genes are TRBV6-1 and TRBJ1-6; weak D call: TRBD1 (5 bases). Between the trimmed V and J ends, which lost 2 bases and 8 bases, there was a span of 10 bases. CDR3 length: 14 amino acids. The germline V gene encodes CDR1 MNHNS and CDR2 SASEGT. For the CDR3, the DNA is TGTGCCAGCAGTGAACCAGGGAAACATTCACCCCTCCACTTT. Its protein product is CASSEPGKHSPLHF.

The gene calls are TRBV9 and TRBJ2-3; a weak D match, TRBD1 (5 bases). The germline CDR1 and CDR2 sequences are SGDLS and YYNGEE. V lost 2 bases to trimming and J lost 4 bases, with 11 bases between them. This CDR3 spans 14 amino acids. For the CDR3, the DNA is TGTGCCAGCAGCGTTCGTCAGGGCCCAGATACGCAGTATTTT. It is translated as CASSVRQGPDTQYF.

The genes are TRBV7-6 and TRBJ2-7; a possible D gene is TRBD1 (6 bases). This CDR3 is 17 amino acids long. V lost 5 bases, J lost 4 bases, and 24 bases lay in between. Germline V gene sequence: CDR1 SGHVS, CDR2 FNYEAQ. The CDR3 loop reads CASSLQGGQKNFYEQYF. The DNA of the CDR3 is TGTGCCAGCAGCCTCCAAGGCGGACAGAAGAACTTTTACGAGCAGTACTTC.

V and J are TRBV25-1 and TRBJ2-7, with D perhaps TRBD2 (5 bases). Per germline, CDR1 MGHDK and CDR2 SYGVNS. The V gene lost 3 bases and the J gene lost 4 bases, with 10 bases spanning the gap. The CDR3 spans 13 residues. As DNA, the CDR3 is TGTGCCAGCAGTGAGGGTGGGAGATACGAGCAGTACTTC. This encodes CASSEGGRYEQYF.

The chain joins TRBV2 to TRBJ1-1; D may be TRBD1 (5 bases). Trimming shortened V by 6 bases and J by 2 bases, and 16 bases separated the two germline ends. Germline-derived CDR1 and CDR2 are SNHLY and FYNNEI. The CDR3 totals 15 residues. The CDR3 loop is CASRREGRANTEAFF. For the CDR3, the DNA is TGTGCCAGCAGGAGGGAGGGGCGGGCTAACACTGAAGCTTTCTTT.

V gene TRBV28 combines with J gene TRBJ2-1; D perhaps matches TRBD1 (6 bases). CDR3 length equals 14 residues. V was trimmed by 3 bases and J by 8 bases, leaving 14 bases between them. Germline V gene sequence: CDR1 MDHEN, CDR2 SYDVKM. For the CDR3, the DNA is TGTGCCAGCAGTTTGATTCGGGCAGGGGATGAGCAGTTCTTC. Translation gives CASSLIRAGDEQFF. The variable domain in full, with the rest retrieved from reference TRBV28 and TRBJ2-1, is DVKVTQSSRYLVKRTGEKVFLECVQDMDHENMFWYRQDPGLGLRLIYFSYDVKMKEKGDIPEGYSVSREKKERFSLILESASTNQTSMYLCASSLIRAGDEQFFGPGTRLTVL.

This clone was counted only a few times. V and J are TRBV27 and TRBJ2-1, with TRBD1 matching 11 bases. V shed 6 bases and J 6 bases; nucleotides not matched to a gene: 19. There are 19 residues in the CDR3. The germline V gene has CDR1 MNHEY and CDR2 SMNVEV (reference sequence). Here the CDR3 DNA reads TGTGCCAGCAGCACCATTTGGACAGGGGGCGCGGTGTCCCTCAATGAGCAGTTCTTC. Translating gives CASSTIWTGGAVSLNEQFF.

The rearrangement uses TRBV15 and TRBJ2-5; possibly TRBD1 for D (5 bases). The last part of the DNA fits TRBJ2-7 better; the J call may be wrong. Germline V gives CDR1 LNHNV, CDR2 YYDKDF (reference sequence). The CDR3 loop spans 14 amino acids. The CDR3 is CATSRPRGAHEQYF. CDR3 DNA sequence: TGTGCCACCAGCAGGCCGCGTGGGGCCCACGAGCAGTACTTC.

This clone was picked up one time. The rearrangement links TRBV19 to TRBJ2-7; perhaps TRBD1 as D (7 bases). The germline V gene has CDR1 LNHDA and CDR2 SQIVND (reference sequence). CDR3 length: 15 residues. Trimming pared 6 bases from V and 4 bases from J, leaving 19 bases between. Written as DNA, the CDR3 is TGTGCCAGTAGCCTGAGAGACAGGGACTGGTACGAGCAGTACTTC. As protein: CASSLRDRDWYEQYF.

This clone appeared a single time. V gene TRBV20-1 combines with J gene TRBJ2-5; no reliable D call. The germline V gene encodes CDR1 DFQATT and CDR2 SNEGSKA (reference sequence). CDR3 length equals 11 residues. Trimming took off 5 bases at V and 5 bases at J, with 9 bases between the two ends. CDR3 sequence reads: CSASERETQYF. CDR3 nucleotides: TGCAGTGCTTCAGAGAGGGAGACCCAGTACTTC.

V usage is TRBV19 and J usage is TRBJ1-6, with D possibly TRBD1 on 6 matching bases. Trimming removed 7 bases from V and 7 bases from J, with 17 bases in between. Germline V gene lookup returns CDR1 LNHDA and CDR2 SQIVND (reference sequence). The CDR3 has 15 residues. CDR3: CASTKGQIENSPLHF. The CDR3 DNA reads TGTGCCAGTACCAAAGGACAGATAGAAAATTCACCCCTCCACTTT.

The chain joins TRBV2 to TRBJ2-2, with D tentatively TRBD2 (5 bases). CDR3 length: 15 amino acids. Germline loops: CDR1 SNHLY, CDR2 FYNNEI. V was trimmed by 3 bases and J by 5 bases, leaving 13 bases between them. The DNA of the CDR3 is TGTGCCAGCAGTGATCGGGGATCTAAAACCGGGGAGCTGTTTTTT. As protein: CASSDRGSKTGELFF.

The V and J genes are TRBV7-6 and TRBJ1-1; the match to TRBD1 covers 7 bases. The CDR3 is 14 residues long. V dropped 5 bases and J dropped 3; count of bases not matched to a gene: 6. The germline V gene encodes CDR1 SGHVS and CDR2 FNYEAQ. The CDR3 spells CASSQGQWDTEAFF. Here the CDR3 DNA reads TGTGCCAGCAGCCAGGGACAGTGGGACACTGAAGCTTTCTTT.